This T cell receptor beta chain appears in the sequencing data of a study of identical twins. This clonotype occurred many times. The antigen is undetermined. V trimming: 0 bases; J trimming: 1 base; junction bases outside the gene matches: 9. The CDR3 is made up of 17 amino acids. Germline CDR1 DFQATT, CDR2 SNEGSKA (reference sequence). A universal primer site arose from template switching, and cDNA bore unique molecular identifiers. MiXCR, run by TCRdb on the 5' RACE reads, gives a single entry per CDR3 protein. Among 200,000 to 250,000 distinct CDR3 sequences listed, roughly 13% were seen once. Overall study findings and caveats: Carriage of fewer insertions was seen in abundant cord blood beta clonotypes, whereas memory repertoires showed none.

The receptor comes from a woman in her late teens or twenties in good health. Sample: memory (CD45RO+) T cells sorted from blood. This rearrangement joins TRBV20-1 to TRBJ2-4; 7 bases line up with TRBD2. The CDR3 DNA reads TGCAGTGCTAGAGATCTCACTAGCGTGGGGGCCAAAAACATTCAGTACTTC. Residues: CSARDLTSVGAKNIQYF.